The next 17 T cell receptor beta chains were all read from a single sample in a study of blood T cells in healthy people across ages. A second about 7 to 12 cycle PCR used barcoded and J-beta primers. TCRdb reanalysed the 5' RACE reads using MiXCR and keeps one entry per CDR3 protein. The table includes roughly 800,000 distinct CDR3 sequences, about 25% detected once. The same sample was also studied in work on T cells of mothers and their children.

Sequenced material: blood. Receptor source: a boy aged 10-17 years in good health.

The V call is TRBV29-1, the J call TRBJ1-1; 8 bases agree with TRBD1. Germline loops: CDR1 SQVTM, CDR2 ANQGSEA. V shed 6 bases, J shed 1 base, and the junction held 7 bases outside the gene matches. The CDR3 is made up of 14 amino acids. CDR3 in DNA: TGCAGCGTGCATCGACAGGGGACGAACACTGAAGCTTTCTTT. Its protein is CSVHRQGTNTEAFF.

V is TRBV5-6 and J is TRBJ2-1; D is unresolved. V gave up 3 bases and J gave up 7 bases, with 11 bases separating them. Germline assignment: CDR1 SGHDT and CDR2 YYEEEE. The CDR3 is made up of 13 amino acids. The CDR3 DNA sequence: TGTGCCAGCAGCTGGTGGAATGGAAATGAGCAGTTCTTC. It translates to CASSWWNGNEQFF.

This clonotype was seen a handful of times. V and J are TRBV5-6 and TRBJ2-2; D perhaps matches TRBD1 (6 bases). Germline loops: CDR1 SGHDT, CDR2 YYEEEE. This CDR3 has 15 amino acids. V was pared by 0 bases and J by 3 bases, with 9 bases between. The CDR3 loop reads CASSLVGHHTGELFF. The CDR3 DNA sequence: TGTGCCAGCAGCTTGGTGGGACACCACACCGGGGAGCTGTTTTTT.

The chain employs TRBV29-1 and TRBJ2-3; D possibly corresponds to TRBD1 (5 bases). From germline, CDR1 is SQVTM and CDR2 ANQGSEA. The CDR3 sequence is 12 residues long. The ends were cut back, 7 bases at V and 4 bases at J, with 12 bases in the middle. CDR3 sequence: CSGGWLPDTQYF. The DNA of the CDR3 is TGCAGCGGGGGCTGGCTCCCAGATACGCAGTATTTT.

The chain recombines TRBV29-1 with TRBJ2-5; 11 bases are shared with TRBD1. Trimming at V came to 4 bases and at J to 4 bases, leaving 2 bases not matched to a gene. Germline-derived CDR1 and CDR2 are SQVTM and ANQGSEA. This CDR3 has 13 residues. CDR3 protein: CSVAGTGGETQYF. CDR3 DNA: TGCAGCGTTGCCGGGACAGGGGGAGAGACCCAGTACTTC.

CDR3 in DNA: TGTGCCAGCAGTAACTTCAGGGGATTCTACATTCAGTACTTC. It specifies CASSNFRGFYIQYF. The rearrangement links TRBV28 to TRBJ2-4; TRBD1 might be the D (6 bases). Germline lookup yields CDR1 MDHEN and CDR2 SYDVKM. The length of the CDR3 is 14 residues. V lost 5 bases and J 8 bases, leaving 16 bases between the germline ends.

The table lists this clonotype with a few counts. One junction end does not reproduce the germline sequence, and a read error may be involved. J is TRBJ2-1 and V is TRBV28; D possibly corresponds to TRBD2 (6 bases). The end of the DNA is better explained by TRBJ2-7, so the J call may be wrong. Germline V CDR1 and CDR2: MDHEN, SYDVKM. The CDR3 length is 13 residues. CDR3 protein: CANSYRAAGEQYF. DNA of the CDR3: TGTGCCAACAGTTACCGGGCTGCGGGGGAGCAGTACTTC.

This clonotype was seen a few times. The rearrangement joins TRBV14 to TRBJ1-2; D remains ambiguous. The CDR3 has 13 residues. The V end was cut by 2 bases, the J end by 1 base, with 5 bases between. Germline V gene lookup returns CDR1 SGHDN and CDR2 FVKESK. The CDR3 sequence is CASSQHSNYGYTF. CDR3 DNA sequence: TGTGCCAGCAGCCAACACAGTAACTATGGCTACACCTTC. The full variable domain, with the rest looked up from reference TRBV14 and TRBJ1-2, is EAGVTQFPSHSVIEKGQTVTLRCDPISGHDNLYWYRRVMGKEIKFLLHFVKESKQDESGMPNNRFLAERTGGTYSTLKVQPAELEDSGVYFCASSQHSNYGYTFGSGTRLTVV.

In this sample, this clonotype turned up a few times. V is TRBV7-8 and J is TRBJ2-7; 7 bases are shared with TRBD1. This CDR3 contains 12 residues. With 5 bases clipped from V and 4 bases from J, the junction kept 2 bases outside the gene matches. CDR1 and CDR2 (germline): SGHVS, FQNEAQ. The CDR3 coding sequence is TGTGCCAGCAGCGACAGGGAGTACGAGCAGTACTTC. This codes for CASSDREYEQYF.

J is TRBJ1-4 and V is TRBV5-1; D is undetermined. Trimming stripped 0 bases from V and 7 bases from J, with 13 bases between. CDR3 length equals 15 residues. The germline CDR1 and CDR2 sequences are SGHRS and YFSETQ. The CDR3 DNA reads as TGCGCCAGCAGCTTGGCCCCGGGATGGAGTGAAAAACTGTTTTTT. It yields the protein CASSLAPGWSEKLFF.

This clonotype was picked up a small number of times. A read error may produce the germline difference seen at one junction end. The CDR3 sequence is CASTLPGTEQFF. The CDR3 DNA is TGTGCCAGCACCTTACCCGGGACAGAGCAGTTCTTC. The chain is built from TRBV7-2 and TRBJ2-1; D perhaps matches TRBD1 (6 bases). The CDR3 has 12 residues. The germline gives CDR1 SGHTA, CDR2 FQGNSA.

This clonotype was recorded a few times. The chain joins TRBV7-2 to TRBJ2-3; D remains unclear. Germline V lookup: CDR1 SGHTA, CDR2 FQGNSA. The CDR3 loop spans 13 amino acids. Trimming removed 2 bases at V and 6 bases at J, with 9 bases between. The CDR3 protein is CASSLSRRDTQYF. CDR3 sequence (DNA): TGTGCCAGCAGCTTATCTCGGCGGGATACGCAGTATTTT. Together with reference TRBV7-2 and TRBJ2-3, the CDR3 gives the full variable domain: GAGVSQSPSNKVTEKGKDVELRCDPISGHTALYWYRQSLGQGLEFLIYFQGNSAPDKSGLPSDRFSAERTGGSVSTLTIQRTQQEDSAVYLCASSLSRRDTQYFGPGTRLTVL.

The rearrangement uses TRBV15 and TRBJ1-5; D gene uncertain. Trimming took off 5 bases at V and 7 bases at J, with 9 bases between the two ends. The CDR3 loop spans 12 amino acids. CDR1 is LNHNV, CDR2 YYDKDF, per germline (reference sequence). The CDR3 DNA reads as TGTGCCACCAGCGGGATCGACCAGCCCCAGCATTTT. Amino acid sequence: CATSGIDQPQHF.

The chain recombines TRBV28 with TRBJ1-5; TRBD1 is a possible D gene (5 bases). The CDR3 totals 15 residues. The V gene lost 1 base and the J gene lost 2 bases, with 9 bases spanning the gap. Germline-derived CDR1 and CDR2 are MDHEN and SYDVKM. The CDR3 sequence: CASSLSRGGNQPQHF. The CDR3 coding sequence is TGTGCCAGCAGTTTATCAAGGGGTGGCAATCAGCCCCAGCATTTT.

This clonotype was counted only a few times. The J gene is TRBJ1-6, the V gene TRBV25-1; 10 positions agree with TRBD1. This CDR3 is 16 amino acids long. Germline-derived CDR1 and CDR2 are MGHDK and SYGVNS. The junction had 10 bases not matched to a gene; V was cut back by 4 bases and J by 10 bases. CDR3 DNA sequence: TGTGCCAGCAGTGCTCAGACCGGGACAGGGGCCTCACCCCTCCACTTT. Translating it yields CASSAQTGTGASPLHF. The whole variable domain, remainder taken from reference TRBV25-1 and TRBJ1-6, is EADIYQTPRYLVIGTGKKITLECSQTMGHDKMYWYQQDPGMELHLIHYSYGVNSTEKGDLSSESTVSRIRTEHFPLTLESARPSHTSQYLCASSAQTGTGASPLHFGNGTRLTVT.

This clonotype was detected a few times. Since no conserved phenylalanine or tryptophan closes the CDR3, a read error is the likely cause. The chain couples TRBV29-1 to TRBJ2-5; a possible D gene is TRBD2 (6 bases). The CDR3 contains 15 residues. Germline lookup yields CDR1 SQVTM and CDR2 ANQGSEA. Trimming pared 2 bases from V and 4 bases from J, leaving 17 bases between. Here the CDR3 reads CSVERSGAPRETQYL. CDR3 coding DNA: TGCAGCGTTGAAAGGTCGGGAGCTCCACGAGAGACCCAGTACCTC.

This clonotype occurred a few times. This chain joins TRBV4-2 and TRBJ2-5, with 9 nucleotides matching TRBD2. The end of the DNA fits TRBJ2-1 better, so the J call may be wrong. CDR3 length: 17 residues. The V gene's germline CDR1 is LGHNA and CDR2 YNFKEQ. CDR3 nucleotide sequence: TGTGCCAGCAGCCAAGTTTTAGCGGGGGACCCATACAATGAGCAGTTCTTC. It codes for CASSQVLAGDPYNEQFF.